Sequencing of this T cell receptor beta chain was carried out in a study of cytomegalovirus exposure and HLA in healthy donors. About this clone: What it binds is not known.

The study ran its PCR with 60 Vbeta and 13 Jbeta primers. TCRdb keeps only in-frame clones here, not all; method: immunoSEQ multiplex PCR. This table holds about 200,000 clones, around 82% found once. Trimming cost V 0 bases and J 0 bases, with 11 bases left between them. The CDR3 sequence is 16 residues long. Germline V gene lookup returns CDR1 SGHAT and CDR2 FQNNGV. Donors were nominally healthy when sampled, though unrecorded immune exposures were likely. Study-wide results and caveats: Per a later analysis, about 15,000 TCR beta sequences showed association with HLA alleles at 0.05 false discovery rate. A few CMV-associated chains proved CMV antigen-specific in vitro. TCR beta sequences reportedly predicted most subjects' HLA-A and HLA-B alleles accurately.

The origin of this receptor is a woman in her thirties in good health and CMV-seronegative. J is TRBJ1-2 and V is TRBV11-2; tentative D call: TRBD1 (5 bases). The sequencing sample was made of PBMCs. DNA for the CDR3: TGTGCCAGCAGCTTAGATGTGGCAGGGCCTAACTATGGCTACACCTTC. Its translation is CASSLDVAGPNYGYTF.